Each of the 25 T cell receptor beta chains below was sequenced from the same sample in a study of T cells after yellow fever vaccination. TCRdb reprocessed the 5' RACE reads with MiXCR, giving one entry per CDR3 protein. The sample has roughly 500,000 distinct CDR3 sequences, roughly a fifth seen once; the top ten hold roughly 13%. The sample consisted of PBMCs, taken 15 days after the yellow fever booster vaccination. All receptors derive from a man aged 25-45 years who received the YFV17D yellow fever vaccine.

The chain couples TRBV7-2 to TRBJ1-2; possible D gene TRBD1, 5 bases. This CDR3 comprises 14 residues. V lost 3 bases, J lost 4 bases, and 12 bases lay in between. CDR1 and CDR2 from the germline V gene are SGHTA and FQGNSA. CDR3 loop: CASSFIGGGYGYTF. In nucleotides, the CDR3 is TGTGCCAGCAGCTTTATCGGGGGTGGCTATGGCTACACCTTC.

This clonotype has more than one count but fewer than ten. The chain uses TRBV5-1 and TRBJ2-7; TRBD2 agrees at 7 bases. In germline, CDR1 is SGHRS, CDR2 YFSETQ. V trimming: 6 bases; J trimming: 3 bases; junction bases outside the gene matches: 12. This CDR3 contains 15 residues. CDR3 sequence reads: CASNPGLAGYYEQYF. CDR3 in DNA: TGCGCCAGCAACCCCGGTTTAGCGGGCTACTACGAGCAGTACTTC.

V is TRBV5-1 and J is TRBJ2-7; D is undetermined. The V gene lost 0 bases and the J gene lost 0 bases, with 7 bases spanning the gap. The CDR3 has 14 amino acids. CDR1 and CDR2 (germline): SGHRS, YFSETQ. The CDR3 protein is CASSLAQDSYEQYF. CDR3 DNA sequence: TGCGCCAGCAGCTTGGCCCAGGACTCCTACGAGCAGTACTTC.

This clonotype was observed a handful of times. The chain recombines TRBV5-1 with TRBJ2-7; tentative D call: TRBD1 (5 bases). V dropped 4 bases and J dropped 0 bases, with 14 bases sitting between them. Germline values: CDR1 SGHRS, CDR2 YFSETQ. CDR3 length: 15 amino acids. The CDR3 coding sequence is TGCGCCAGCAGCGGCGGACATTCGAACTCCTACGAGCAGTACTTC. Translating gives CASSGGHSNSYEQYF.

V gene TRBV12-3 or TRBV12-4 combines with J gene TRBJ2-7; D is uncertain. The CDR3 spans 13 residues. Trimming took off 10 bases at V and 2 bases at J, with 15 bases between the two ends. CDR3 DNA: TGTGCCACCCGAAAGGGCGGAACCTACGAGCAGTACTTC. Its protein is CATRKGGTYEQYF.

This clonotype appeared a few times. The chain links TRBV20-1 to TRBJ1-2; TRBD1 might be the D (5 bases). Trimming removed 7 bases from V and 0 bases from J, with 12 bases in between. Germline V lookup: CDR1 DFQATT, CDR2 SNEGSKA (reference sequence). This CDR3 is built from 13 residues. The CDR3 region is CSVRDGPNYGYTF. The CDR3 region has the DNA TGCAGTGTAAGGGACGGACCTAACTATGGCTACACCTTC.

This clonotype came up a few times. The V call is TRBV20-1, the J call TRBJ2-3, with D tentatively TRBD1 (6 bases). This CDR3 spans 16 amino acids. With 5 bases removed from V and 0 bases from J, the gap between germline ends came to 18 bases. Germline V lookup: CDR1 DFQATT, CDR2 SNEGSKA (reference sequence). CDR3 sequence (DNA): TGCAGTGCTCCGACTACAGGGAGTAGTAGCACAGATACGCAGTATTTT. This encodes CSAPTTGSSSTDTQYF.

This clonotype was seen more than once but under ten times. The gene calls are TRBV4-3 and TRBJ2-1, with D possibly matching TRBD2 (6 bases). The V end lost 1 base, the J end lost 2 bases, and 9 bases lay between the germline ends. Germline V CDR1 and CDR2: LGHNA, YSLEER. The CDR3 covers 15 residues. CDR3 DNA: TGCGCCAGCAGCCAAGTGCGGGACGCCTACAATGAGCAGTTCTTC. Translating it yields CASSQVRDAYNEQFF.

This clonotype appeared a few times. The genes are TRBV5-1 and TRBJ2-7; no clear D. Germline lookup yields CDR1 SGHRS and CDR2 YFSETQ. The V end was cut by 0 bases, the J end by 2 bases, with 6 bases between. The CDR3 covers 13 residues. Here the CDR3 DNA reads TGCGCCAGCAGCTTGGCGACGCCCTACGAGCAGTACTTC. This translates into CASSLATPYEQYF.

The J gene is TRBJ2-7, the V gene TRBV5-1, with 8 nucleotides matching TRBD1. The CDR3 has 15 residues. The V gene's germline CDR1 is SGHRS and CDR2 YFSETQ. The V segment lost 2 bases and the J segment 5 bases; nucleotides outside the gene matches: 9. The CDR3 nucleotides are TGCGCCAGCAGCTTATGGACAGGGCAGGGGAACGAGCAGTACTTC. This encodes CASSLWTGQGNEQYF. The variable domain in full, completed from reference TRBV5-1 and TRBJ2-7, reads KAGVTQTPRYLIKTRGQQVTLSCSPISGHRSVSWYQQTPGQGLQFLFEYFSETQRNKGNFPGRFSGRQFSNSRSEMNVSTLELGDSALYLCASSLWTGQGNEQYFGPGTRLTVT.

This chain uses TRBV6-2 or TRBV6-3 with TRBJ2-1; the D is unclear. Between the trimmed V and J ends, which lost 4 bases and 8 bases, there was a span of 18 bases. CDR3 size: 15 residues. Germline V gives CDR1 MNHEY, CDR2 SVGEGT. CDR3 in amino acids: CASSLQPTLRDEQFF. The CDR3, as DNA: TGTGCCAGCAGTTTACAACCAACCCTAAGAGATGAGCAGTTCTTC.

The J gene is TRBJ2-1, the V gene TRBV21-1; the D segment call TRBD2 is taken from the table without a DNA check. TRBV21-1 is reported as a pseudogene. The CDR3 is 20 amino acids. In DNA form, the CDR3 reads TGTGCCAGCAGCAATAGCATAAAGGCGGGAGTGAGGGGCTCCTACAATGAGCAGTTCTTC. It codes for CASSNSIKAGVRGSYNEQFF.

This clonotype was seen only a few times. In DNA, the CDR3 is TGTGCCAGCAGCGCAGCCGAACGACAGGGGGCACGAGGCTACACCTTC. This translates into CASSAAERQGARGYTF. V usage is TRBV7-2 and J usage is TRBJ1-2; TRBD1 matches at 10 bases. The J segment lost 8 bases and the V segment lost 5 bases, leaving 14 bases of the junction unmatched. Germline loops: CDR1 SGHTA, CDR2 FQGNSA. This CDR3 region has 16 residues.

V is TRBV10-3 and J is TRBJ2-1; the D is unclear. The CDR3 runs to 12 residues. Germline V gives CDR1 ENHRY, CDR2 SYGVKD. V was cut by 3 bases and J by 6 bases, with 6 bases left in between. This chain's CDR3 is CAISDNSNEQFF. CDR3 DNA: TGTGCCATCAGTGATAACTCCAATGAGCAGTTCTTC.

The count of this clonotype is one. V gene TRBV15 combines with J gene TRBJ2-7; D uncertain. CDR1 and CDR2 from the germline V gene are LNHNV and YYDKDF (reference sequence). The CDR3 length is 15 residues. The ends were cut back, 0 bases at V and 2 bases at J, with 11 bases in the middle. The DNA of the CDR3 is TGTGCCACCAGCAGAGAAAGGATCTCTCCCTACGAGCAGTACTTC. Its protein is CATSRERISPYEQYF.

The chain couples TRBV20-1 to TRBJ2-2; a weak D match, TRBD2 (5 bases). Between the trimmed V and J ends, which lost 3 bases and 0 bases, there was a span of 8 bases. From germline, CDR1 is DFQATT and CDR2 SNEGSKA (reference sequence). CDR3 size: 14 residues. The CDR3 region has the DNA TGCAGTGCTAGTCGGGGTGCGAACACCGGGGAGCTGTTTTTT. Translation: CSASRGANTGELFF.

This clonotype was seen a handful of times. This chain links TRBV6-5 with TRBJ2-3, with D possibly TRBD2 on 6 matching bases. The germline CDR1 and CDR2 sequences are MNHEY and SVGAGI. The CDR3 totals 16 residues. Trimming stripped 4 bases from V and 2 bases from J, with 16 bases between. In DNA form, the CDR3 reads TGTGCCAGCAGTTTAAATGGAGCGGGCTTCACAGATACGCAGTATTTT. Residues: CASSLNGAGFTDTQYF.

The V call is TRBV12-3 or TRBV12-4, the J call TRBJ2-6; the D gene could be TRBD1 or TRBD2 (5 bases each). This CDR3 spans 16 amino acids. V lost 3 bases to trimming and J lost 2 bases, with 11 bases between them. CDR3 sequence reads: CASSFPQEAGANVLTF. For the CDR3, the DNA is TGTGCCAGCAGTTTTCCACAGGAGGCTGGGGCCAACGTCCTGACTTTC.

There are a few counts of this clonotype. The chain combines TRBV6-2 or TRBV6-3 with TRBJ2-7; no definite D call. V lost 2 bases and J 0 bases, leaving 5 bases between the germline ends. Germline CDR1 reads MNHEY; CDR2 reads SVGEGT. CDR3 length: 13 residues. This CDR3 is CASSYPLSYEQYF. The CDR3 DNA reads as TGTGCCAGCAGTTACCCTCTCTCCTACGAGCAGTACTTC.

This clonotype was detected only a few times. CDR3 in amino acids: CASSQGRGGTPSYNEQFF. CDR3 in DNA: TGCGCCAGCAGCCAAGGGCGGGGCGGGACCCCGTCCTACAATGAGCAGTTCTTC. The chain has TRBV4-3 and TRBJ2-1; D is perhaps TRBD2 (6 bases). V was cut by 1 base and J by 1 base, with 17 bases left in between. The CDR3 totals 18 residues. Per the germline V gene, CDR1 is LGHNA and CDR2 is YSLEER.

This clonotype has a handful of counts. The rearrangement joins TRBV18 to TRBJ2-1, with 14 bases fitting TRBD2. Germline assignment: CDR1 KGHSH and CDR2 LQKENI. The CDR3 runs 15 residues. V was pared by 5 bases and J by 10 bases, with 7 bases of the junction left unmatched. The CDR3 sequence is CASSWGLAGVWEQFF. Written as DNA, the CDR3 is TGTGCCAGCTCATGGGGACTAGCGGGAGTGTGGGAGCAGTTCTTC.

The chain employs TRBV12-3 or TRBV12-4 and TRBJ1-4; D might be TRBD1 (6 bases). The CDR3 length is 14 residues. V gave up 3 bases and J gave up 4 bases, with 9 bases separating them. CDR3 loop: CASSLDSYNEKLFF. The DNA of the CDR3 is TGTGCCAGCAGTTTGGACAGTTATAATGAAAAACTGTTTTTT.

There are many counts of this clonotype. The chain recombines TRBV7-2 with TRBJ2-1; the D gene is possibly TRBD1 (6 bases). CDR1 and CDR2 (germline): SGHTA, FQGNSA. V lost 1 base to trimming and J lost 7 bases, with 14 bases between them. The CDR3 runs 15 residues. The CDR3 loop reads CASSLVTGTSNEQFF. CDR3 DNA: TGTGCCAGCAGCTTAGTCACTGGGACAAGTAATGAGCAGTTCTTC.

CDR3 protein: CSVRAQGTDTQYF. DNA for the CDR3: TGCAGTGTTCGGGCCCAGGGCACAGATACGCAGTATTTT. This chain links TRBV20-1 with TRBJ2-3, with D hard to call. With 7 bases removed from V and 1 base from J, the gap between germline ends came to 12 bases. Germline V gene lookup returns CDR1 DFQATT and CDR2 SNEGSKA (reference sequence). The CDR3 loop spans 13 amino acids.

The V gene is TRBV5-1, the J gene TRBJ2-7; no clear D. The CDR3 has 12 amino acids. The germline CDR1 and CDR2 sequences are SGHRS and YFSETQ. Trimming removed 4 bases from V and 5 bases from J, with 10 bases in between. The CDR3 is CASSAGANEQYF. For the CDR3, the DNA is TGCGCCAGCAGCGCAGGAGCAAACGAGCAGTACTTC.